Presented here are 8 T cell receptor beta chains from one specimen sequenced in a study of radiation and T cells in renal cell carcinoma. Time point denoted: blood 4 weeks post-SBRT, at nephrectomy. Treatment denoted: 15 Gy SBRT to primary tumor, nephrectomy 4 weeks later. The assay was immunoSEQ multiplex PCR, and TCRdb's table has in-frame clones only and misses some. This table has 50,000 to 65,000 clones, 60% to 85% appearing once. Sequencing used blood, obtained from a patient whose treatment included radiotherapy and nephrectomy. The receptors were gathered from a man between 60 and 75 years old with renal cell carcinoma.

The CDR3 region is CASSIGGSYNEQFF. The CDR3, as DNA: TGTGCCAGTAGTATTGGGGGGTCCTACAATGAGCAGTTCTTC. The rearrangement links TRBV19 to TRBJ2-1; TRBD2 might be the D (6 bases). The length of the CDR3 is 14 residues. CDR1 and CDR2 (germline): LNHDA, SQIVND (reference sequence). Trimming removed 3 bases at V and 1 base at J, with 7 bases between.

As regards this clone: Other DNA sequences in the same sample also yield this CDR3. This chain joins TRBV7-2 and TRBJ2-5; D is possibly TRBD2 (7 bases). The CDR3 contains 14 residues. Germline CDR1 reads SGHTA; CDR2 reads FQGNSA. V was cut by 0 bases and J by 5 bases, with 10 bases left in between. DNA for the CDR3: TGTGCCAGCAGCTTAGCGGGGGGGCAGGAGACCCAGTACTTC. As protein: CASSLAGGQETQYF.

The V call is TRBV27, the J call TRBJ1-6; D uncertain. Per the germline V gene, CDR1 is MNHEY and CDR2 is SMNVEV (reference sequence). CDR3 length: 16 amino acids. With 5 bases removed from V and 0 bases from J, the gap between germline ends came to 11 bases. CDR3 coding DNA: TGTGCCAGCAGTCTACTCTACAACTCCTATAATTCACCCCTCCACTTT. It encodes CASSLLYNSYNSPLHF.

The genes are TRBV5-1 and TRBJ1-1; no clear D. Trimming stripped 2 bases from V and 1 base from J, with 9 bases between. The CDR3 has 14 amino acids. Germline lookup yields CDR1 SGHRS and CDR2 YFSETQ. Written as DNA, the CDR3 is TGCGCCAGCAGCTTTGGTACGGGGAACACTGAAGCTTTCTTT. It yields the protein CASSFGTGNTEAFF.

V gene TRBV11-2 combines with J gene TRBJ1-4, with D hard to call. V shed 4 bases and J shed 5 bases, with 11 bases lying between them. The CDR3 spans 14 residues. Germline V lookup: CDR1 SGHAT, CDR2 FQNNGV. CDR3 loop: CASSSHSGNEKLFF. DNA of the CDR3: TGTGCCAGCAGCTCCCACAGCGGGAATGAAAAACTGTTTTTT.

A single count supports this clone. This chain joins TRBV11-3 and TRBJ2-5; maybe TRBD1 (6 bases). With 2 bases removed from V and 0 bases from J, the gap between germline ends came to 13 bases. CDR1 and CDR2 (germline): SGHNT, YENEEA. The CDR3 runs 16 residues. CDR3 DNA sequence: TGTGCCAGCAGCTTAAGCCAGGGGACGTACCAAGAGACCCAGTACTTC. This encodes CASSLSQGTYQETQYF.

This chain connects TRBV2 to TRBJ1-3; 7 positions match TRBD1. The J segment lost 4 bases and the V segment lost 8 bases, leaving 11 bases of the junction unmatched. There are 15 residues in the CDR3. Germline lookup yields CDR1 SNHLY and CDR2 FYNNEI. CDR3 coding DNA: TGTGCCAGCGTTCCAGGGGGGGATGCGGGAAACACCATATATTTT. Protein: CASVPGGDAGNTIYF.

The CDR3 protein is CASSEAAHTRREKLFF. The CDR3 nucleotides are TGTGCCAGCAGTGAAGCGGCCCACACGAGGAGGGAAAAACTGTTTTTT. V is TRBV6-1 and J is TRBJ1-4; D is unclear. Germline CDR1 MNHNS, CDR2 SASEGT. CDR3 length equals 16 residues. V gave up 0 bases and J gave up 8 bases, with 16 bases separating them.